The rows below give T cell receptor beta chains drawn from one sample of a study of blood T cell repertoires in COVID-19. TCRdb's table, derived via immunoSEQ multiplex PCR, lists solely in-frame clones and lacks some. The sample has roughly 70,000 clones; over 70% are singletons. Material: peripheral blood. These TCRs come from a man over 45 with active COVID-19. Each CDR3 is given with its conserved first and last residue. D genes are given only for firm matches. Rows may omit the clone size; those that give it use once, few, many or a size class.

>NA|TRBV19|NA|TRBJ1-2
TGTGCCAGTAGTAGAGGGACAACGGGTGGTTACACCTTC
CASSRGTTGGYTF
>NA|TRBV5-6|NA|TRBJ1-6
TGTGCCAGCAGCTTCAGAACTAGGCATACCCGAGGGAATTCACCCCTCCACTTT
CASSFRTRHTRGNSPLHF
>TRBD1|TRBV28|NA|TRBJ1-2
TGTGCCAGCAGCCGTCGCGGGACAGGGGTTGGCTACACCTTC
CASSRRGTGVGYTF
>TRBD1|TRBV5-4|NA|TRBJ2-2
TGTGCCAGCAGCCTGGGACAGGGGGGCACCGGGGAGCTGTTTTTT
CASSLGQGGTGELFF
>NA|TRBV28|NA|TRBJ2-4
TGTGCCAGTACCACCCGGACACATGGCAACATTCAGTACTTC
CASTTRTHGNIQYF
>TRBD1|TRBV4-3|NA|TRBJ1-6
TGCGCCAGCAGCCAAGAAGGGGGACAGGTGGACTCACCCCTCCACTTT
CASSQEGGQVDSPLHF
>TRBD2|TRBV7-2|NA|TRBJ2-1
TGTGCCAGCAGACCACTAGCGACTATATACAATGAGCAGTTCTTC
CASRPLATIYNEQFF
>NA|TRBV5-8|NA|TRBJ2-1
TGTGCCAGCAGCTTGGAGATGCGACAAATATACAATGAGCAGTTCTTC
CASSLEMRQIYNEQFF
>NA|TRBV28|NA|TRBJ1-2
TGTGCCAGCAGTTCCAATTACGCAGCTAACTATGGCTACACCTTC
CASSSNYAANYGYTF
>NA|TRBV11-3|NA|TRBJ1-1
TGTGCCAGCAGACCCGGGACACCTAACACTGAAGCTTTCTTT
CASRPGTPNTEAFF
>NA|TRBV4-1|NA|TRBJ2-1
TGCGCCAGCAGCGAAGGAGCTAGGTTTCCCCAGTTCTTC
CASSEGARFPQFF
>TRBD1|TRBV11-2|once|TRBJ1-2
TGTGCCAGCAGCGAACTTACCGTCCTGGACAGGTTTTCGGGCTACACCTTC
CASSELTVLDRFSGYTF
>TRBD2|TRBV4-2|NA|TRBJ2-7
TGTGCCAGCAGCCAAGATCCGGGAGGGCCTGGCGAGCAGTACTTC
CASSQDPGGPGEQYF
>NA|TRBV18|NA|TRBJ2-5
TGTGCCAGCTCACCCAGAGAGACCCAGTACTTC
CASSPRETQYF
>TRBD2|TRBV19|NA|TRBJ2-5
TGTGCCAGTAGTATTCCCTTTAGCGGGAGAGTTGAGACCCAGTACTTC
CASSIPFSGRVETQYF
>TRBD1|TRBV2|NA|TRBJ2-7
TGTGCCAGCGGAAACCTGCGGTCCTCACAGGGGGCGCGCTACGAGCAGTACTTC
CASGNLRSSQGARYEQYF
>TRBD1|TRBV7-9|once|TRBJ2-5
TGTGCCAGCAGCCCCGGACAGGGGCCAGAGACCCAGTACTTC
CASSPGQGPETQYF
>TRBD2|TRBV28|NA|TRBJ2-7
TGTGCCAGCAGTTCCCAGTGGACTAGGACCTACGAGCAGTACTTC
CASSSQWTRTYEQYF
>NA|TRBV28|NA|TRBJ1-5
TGTGCCAGCAGTTGGACAGAAAATCAGCCCCAGCATTTT
CASSWTENQPQHF
>TRBD1|TRBV5-1|NA|TRBJ2-7
TGCGCCAGCAGCTTCTACAATCGAATAGGACAGGGGGTAGGCTACGAGCAGTACTTC
CASSFYNRIGQGVGYEQYF
>TRBD2|TRBV2|medium-sized|TRBJ2-2
TGTGCCAGCAGTCCTCAGGGACTAAAGAACACCGGGGAGCTGTTTTTT
CASSPQGLKNTGELFF
>TRBD1|TRBV29-1|NA|TRBJ1-5
TGCAGCGTTCGGACAGGGTTCAATCAGCCCCAGCATTTT
CSVRTGFNQPQHF
>NA|TRBV14|few|TRBJ2-7
TGTGCCAGCAGCCAAGTTGGAGGCCTAAAGTACTTC
CASSQVGGLKYF
>NA|TRBV7-3|NA|TRBJ1-1
TGTGCCAGCAGCTTAGGTAAGGGGGCTGAAGCTTTCTTT
CASSLGKGAEAFF